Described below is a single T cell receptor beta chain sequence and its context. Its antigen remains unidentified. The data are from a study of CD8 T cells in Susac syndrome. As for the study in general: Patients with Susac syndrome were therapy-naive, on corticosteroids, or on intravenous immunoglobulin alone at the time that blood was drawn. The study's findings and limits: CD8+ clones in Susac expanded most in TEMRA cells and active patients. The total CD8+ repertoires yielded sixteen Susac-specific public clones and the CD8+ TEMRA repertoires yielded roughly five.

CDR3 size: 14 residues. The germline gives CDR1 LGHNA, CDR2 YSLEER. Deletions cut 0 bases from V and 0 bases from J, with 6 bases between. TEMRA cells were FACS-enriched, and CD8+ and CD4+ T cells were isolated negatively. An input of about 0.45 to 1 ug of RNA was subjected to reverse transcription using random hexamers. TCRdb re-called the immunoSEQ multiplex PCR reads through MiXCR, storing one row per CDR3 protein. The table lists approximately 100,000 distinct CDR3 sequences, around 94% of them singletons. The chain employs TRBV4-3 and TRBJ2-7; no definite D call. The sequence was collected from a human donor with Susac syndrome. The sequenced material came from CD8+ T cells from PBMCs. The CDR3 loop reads CASSQDGYSYEQYF. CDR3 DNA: TGCGCCAGCAGCCAAGACGGGTACTCCTACGAGCAGTACTTC.